Listed below are T cell receptor beta chains from one sample, sequenced in a study of STAT5B mutations in CD4+ large granular lymphocyte leukemia. Repertoires were generated with immunoSEQ multiplex PCR, while TCRdb's copy carries only in-frame clones and drops some. The sample shows about 36,000 clones, about 80% of them seen only once. Sample: CD4+ T cells from blood buffy coats. The source of these receptors is a human donor in good health. Each CDR3 is given with its conserved first and last residue. A D gene is named only where the DNA matches it firmly. The size of a clone is reported for some rows only, either as once, few or many, or as a class for expanded clones.

V gene: TRBV5-1; J gene: TRBJ1-2; clone size: .; D gene: TRBD1; CDR3 DNA: TGCGCCAGCAGCTTGGTGGCAGGGGACAGCTATGGCTACACCTTC; CDR3 protein: CASSLVAGDSYGYTF
V gene: TRBV7-3; J gene: TRBJ2-2; clone size: once; D gene: .; CDR3 DNA: TGTGCCAGCAGCTTACACAAGGACACCGGGGAGCTGTTTTTT; CDR3 protein: CASSLHKDTGELFF
V gene: TRBV12-5; J gene: TRBJ2-1; clone size: few; D gene: .; CDR3 DNA: TGTGCTAGTGGTTTGCCTAGAAACAATGAGCAGTTCTTC; CDR3 protein: CASGLPRNNEQFF
V gene: TRBV7-9; J gene: TRBJ2-3; clone size: .; D gene: TRBD2; CDR3 DNA: TGTGCCAGCAGCTCTACCGGGACTAGCGGGTTCACAGATACGCAGTATTTT; CDR3 protein: CASSSTGTSGFTDTQYF
V gene: TRBV6-6; J gene: TRBJ2-7; clone size: .; D gene: TRBD2; CDR3 DNA: TGTGCCAGCAGAAACGAGCGGGGGCCATACGAGCAGTACTTC; CDR3 protein: CASRNERGPYEQYF
V gene: TRBV7-3; J gene: TRBJ2-2; clone size: .; D gene: TRBD2; CDR3 DNA: TGTGCCAGCAGCTTAACTGGCGGGAGTAACACCGGGGAGCTGTTTTTT; CDR3 protein: CASSLTGGSNTGELFF
V gene: TRBV7-9; J gene: TRBJ1-3; clone size: .; D gene: TRBD1; CDR3 DNA: TGTGCCAGCAGCGTAACACCGGGACAGGGTGGTAACACCATATATTTT; CDR3 protein: CASSVTPGQGGNTIYF
V gene: TRBV6-5; J gene: TRBJ2-6; clone size: .; D gene: TRBD1; CDR3 DNA: TGTGCCAGCAGAGAACAGGGGACTGGGGCCAACGTCCTGACTTTC; CDR3 protein: CASREQGTGANVLTF
V gene: TRBV5-1; J gene: TRBJ1-3; clone size: few; D gene: .; CDR3 DNA: TGCGCCAGCAGCTTGGAACAGGCTGGAAACACCATATATTTT; CDR3 protein: CASSLEQAGNTIYF
V gene: TRBV7-9; J gene: TRBJ2-3; clone size: .; D gene: .; CDR3 DNA: TGTGCCAGCAGCTTAGGGGGTTACAGGGTCATAGCAGATACGCAGTATTTT; CDR3 protein: CASSLGGYRVIADTQYF
V gene: TRBV7-9; J gene: TRBJ1-5; clone size: few; D gene: .; CDR3 DNA: TGTGCCAGCAGCTTAAGTAGTCAGCCCCAGCATTTT; CDR3 protein: CASSLSSQPQHF
V gene: TRBV7-9; J gene: TRBJ2-3; clone size: .; D gene: TRBD1; CDR3 DNA: TGTGCCAGCAGCTTCCGACAGGGGCCAGATACGCAGTATTTT; CDR3 protein: CASSFRQGPDTQYF
V gene: TRBV9; J gene: TRBJ2-3; clone size: .; D gene: .; CDR3 DNA: TGTGCCAGCAGCGTAGACGGTAGCACAGATACGCAGTATTTT; CDR3 protein: CASSVDGSTDTQYF
V gene: TRBV7-3; J gene: TRBJ2-5; clone size: once; D gene: TRBD1; CDR3 DNA: TGTGCCAGCAGCCGACAGGGGGCCCAAGAGACCCAGTACTTC; CDR3 protein: CASSRQGAQETQYF
V gene: TRBV5-1; J gene: TRBJ2-2; clone size: .; D gene: TRBD1; CDR3 DNA: TGCGCCAGCAGCTTGGACAGGGGAAACACCGGGGAGCTGTTTTTT; CDR3 protein: CASSLDRGNTGELFF
V gene: TRBV30; J gene: TRBJ1-3; clone size: .; D gene: TRBD1; CDR3 DNA: TGTGCCTGGAGCCAGACAGGGGGCAACACCATATATTTT; CDR3 protein: CAWSQTGGNTIYF
V gene: TRBV5-1; J gene: TRBJ2-3; clone size: once; D gene: .; CDR3 DNA: TGCGCCAGCAGCCCCGGGACTGTGACAGATACGCAGTATTTT; CDR3 protein: CASSPGTVTDTQYF
V gene: TRBV5-3; J gene: TRBJ2-1; clone size: .; D gene: TRBD2; CDR3 DNA: TGTGCCAGAAGCCGGGTTTTGGGTAGCGGGGGGAACGATGAGCAGTTCTTC; CDR3 protein: CARSRVLGSGGNDEQFF
V gene: TRBV2; J gene: TRBJ2-2; clone size: .; D gene: .; CDR3 DNA: TGTGCCAGCAGGGCACAGGGATTCAACACCGGGGAGCTGTTTTTT; CDR3 protein: CASRAQGFNTGELFF
V gene: TRBV29-1; J gene: TRBJ1-1; clone size: .; D gene: TRBD1; CDR3 DNA: TGCAGCGTTGTCAGATCAGGGGGCACTGAAGCTTTCTTT; CDR3 protein: CSVVRSGGTEAFF
V gene: TRBV4-1; J gene: TRBJ1-5; clone size: .; D gene: TRBD1; CDR3 DNA: TGCGCCAGCAGCCAAGGCGGGACAGCGAATCAGCCCCAGCATTTT; CDR3 protein: CASSQGGTANQPQHF
V gene: TRBV10-2; J gene: TRBJ2-3; clone size: .; D gene: TRBD2; CDR3 DNA: TGCGCCAGCTACTATAGCGGGGGGGGCACAGATACGCAGTATTTT; CDR3 protein: CASYYSGGGTDTQYF
V gene: TRBV4-1; J gene: TRBJ1-1; clone size: .; D gene: .; CDR3 DNA: TGCGCCAGCAGCAACACAGGGCTGAACACTGAAGCTTTCTTT; CDR3 protein: CASSNTGLNTEAFF
V gene: TRBV4-1; J gene: TRBJ2-2; clone size: .; D gene: TRBD1; CDR3 DNA: TGCGCCAGCAGCCAAGGCCCAGGGGGCACCGGGGAGCTGTTTTTT; CDR3 protein: CASSQGPGGTGELFF
V gene: TRBV7-2; J gene: TRBJ1-3; clone size: .; D gene: TRBD1; CDR3 DNA: TGTGCCAGCAGCCCACAGGGGGCTGGAAACACCATATATTTT; CDR3 protein: CASSPQGAGNTIYF
V gene: TRBV7-9; J gene: TRBJ2-3; clone size: .; D gene: TRBD2; CDR3 DNA: TGTGCCAGCAGCTTCTGGACTAGCGCAGATACGCAGTATTTT; CDR3 protein: CASSFWTSADTQYF
V gene: TRBV5-4; J gene: TRBJ2-2; clone size: .; D gene: .; CDR3 DNA: TGTGCCAGCAGCTTGGATTTTGGGGGTGGAGGTGCCGGGGAGCTGTTTTTT; CDR3 protein: CASSLDFGGGGAGELFF
V gene: TRBV12-1; J gene: TRBJ2-3; clone size: .; D gene: .; CDR3 DNA: TGTGCCAGCAGCCCCCGAGTGCGGGAGGGCCGCGATACGCAGTATTTT; CDR3 protein: CASSPRVREGRDTQYF
V gene: TRBV19; J gene: TRBJ1-5; clone size: .; D gene: .; CDR3 DNA: TGTGCCAGTAGTATAAGAGGGGTTAGCAATCAGCCCCAGCATTTT; CDR3 protein: CASSIRGVSNQPQHF
V gene: TRBV7-3; J gene: TRBJ2-5; clone size: .; D gene: .; CDR3 DNA: TGTGCCAGCAGCTTACAGGGCGGGATCGAGACCCAGTACTTC; CDR3 protein: CASSLQGGIETQYF
V gene: TRBV6-1; J gene: TRBJ1-5; clone size: .; D gene: .; CDR3 DNA: TGTGCCAGCAGTGTGGATGATAGCAATCAGCCCCAGCATTTT; CDR3 protein: CASSVDDSNQPQHF
V gene: TRBV27; J gene: TRBJ1-5; clone size: .; D gene: TRBD1; CDR3 DNA: TGTGCCAGCAGTTCTCGACAGGGAGGTCAGCCCCAGCATTTT; CDR3 protein: CASSSRQGGQPQHF
V gene: TRBV9; J gene: TRBJ2-1; clone size: once; D gene: .; CDR3 DNA: TGTGCCAGCAGCGTAGATTCCCACGGCGATGAGCAGTTCTTC; CDR3 protein: CASSVDSHGDEQFF
V gene: TRBV19; J gene: TRBJ1-2; clone size: .; D gene: .; CDR3 DNA: TGTGCCAGCTCAGGGCTTTGGTATGGCTACACCTTC; CDR3 protein: CASSGLWYGYTF
V gene: TRBV21-1; J gene: TRBJ1-2; clone size: .; D gene: .; CDR3 DNA: TGTGCCAGCAGCAAACAAGAGGTCTGTGGCTACACCTTC; CDR3 protein: CASSKQEVCGYTF
V gene: TRBV18; J gene: TRBJ2-5; clone size: .; D gene: .; CDR3 DNA: TGTGCCAGCTCACGACAGGCCCTTGGTGAGACCCAGTACTTC; CDR3 protein: CASSRQALGETQYF
V gene: TRBV5-1; J gene: TRBJ2-3; clone size: .; D gene: .; CDR3 DNA: TGCGCCAGCAGTGAAAGGCCAGATACGCAGTATTTT; CDR3 protein: CASSERPDTQYF
V gene: TRBV23-1; J gene: TRBJ1-2; clone size: few; D gene: TRBD1; CDR3 DNA: TGCGCCAGCTCCCCTCGGGGACAGGACTATGGCTACACCTTC; CDR3 protein: CASSPRGQDYGYTF
V gene: TRBV7-6; J gene: TRBJ2-7; clone size: .; D gene: .; CDR3 DNA: TGTGCCAGCAGCTTAGCTGGCAACTACGAGCAGTACTTC; CDR3 protein: CASSLAGNYEQYF
V gene: TRBV2; J gene: TRBJ1-3; clone size: .; D gene: TRBD1; CDR3 DNA: TGTGCCAGCAGTGGACAGGGGGCTGGAAACACCATATATTTT; CDR3 protein: CASSGQGAGNTIYF
V gene: TRBV7-6; J gene: TRBJ1-1; clone size: .; D gene: .; CDR3 DNA: TGTGCCAGCAGCTTCGAATGGGTGGCTTTCTTT; CDR3 protein: CASSFEWVAFF
V gene: TRBV11-2; J gene: TRBJ2-3; clone size: .; D gene: .; CDR3 DNA: TGTGCCAGCAGCTTAGCCAGCCCAGATACGCAGTATTTT; CDR3 protein: CASSLASPDTQYF